One and the same sample provided the 20 T cell receptor beta chains below, sequenced in a study of blood T cells in healthy people across ages. The use of a sample-barcoded 5' primer and a J-beta primer mix characterized a second PCR of roughly 6 to 12 cycles. TCRdb re-derived calls from the 5' RACE reads in MiXCR, one entry per CDR3 protein. The sample shows a few hundred thousand distinct CDR3 sequences, around 30% of them seen only once. Sequenced material: blood. Receptor source: a woman aged 70-85 years in good health.

The rearrangement uses TRBV20-1 and TRBJ2-7, with 11 nucleotides matching TRBD2. The V gene end was trimmed by 6 bases and the J gene end by 2 bases; junction bases not matched to a gene: 9. The CDR3 sequence is 15 residues long. Germline-derived CDR1 and CDR2 are DFQATT and SNEGSKA (reference sequence). The CDR3 sequence: CSAARVLAGAYEQYF. The CDR3 nucleotides read TGCAGTGCCGCTAGAGTACTAGCGGGGGCCTACGAGCAGTACTTC.

This clonotype was found many times. This rearrangement joins TRBV18 to TRBJ2-3; no clear D. The V and J ends lost 7 bases and 0 bases respectively, with 8 bases between them. Germline CDR1 reads KGHSH; CDR2 reads LQKENI. There are 13 residues in the CDR3. In nucleotides, the CDR3 is TGTGCCAGCTTTTTGCAAAGCACAGATACGCAGTATTTT. Protein product: CASFLQSTDTQYF.

With respect to this clonotype: The junction shows a germline mismatch at one end, possibly a read error. The rearrangement uses TRBV4-1 and TRBJ1-1; possible D gene TRBD1, 5 bases. The CDR3 has 16 amino acids. Germline V gives CDR1 MGHRA, CDR2 YSYEKL. This CDR3 reads CANSLEGIRMNTEAFF. The CDR3 DNA sequence: TGCGCCAACAGCCTCGAGGGGATTCGTATGAACACTGAAGCTTTCTTT.

This clonotype was observed a few times. The V call is TRBV28, the J call TRBJ1-1; D uncertain. The germline V and J ends were trimmed by 1 base and 11 bases, with 8 bases remaining between them. The CDR3 is 11 amino acids. CDR1 is MDHEN and CDR2 is SYDVKM in the germline V gene. Here the CDR3 reads CASSLSRSAFF. The CDR3 DNA reads as TGTGCCAGCAGTTTATCCCGCTCGGCTTTCTTT.

On this clonotype itself: Germline is not matched at one junction end, which may reflect a read error. The V call is TRBV18, the J call TRBJ1-5; D is ambiguous. This CDR3 spans 15 amino acids. Germline V gene lookup returns CDR1 KGHSH and CDR2 LQKENI. Written as DNA, the CDR3 is TGTGCCAGTTCACCGGGTAGTGTGGGCGGACAGCCCCAGCATTTT. As protein: CASSPGSVGGQPQHF.

The sample holds a few counts of this clonotype. The chain carries TRBV18 and TRBJ2-5; no clear D gene. The J call is doubtful: the DNA matches TRBJ2-7 better. The length of the CDR3 is 11 residues. Germline lookup yields CDR1 KGHSH and CDR2 LQKENI. The CDR3 region has the DNA TGTGCCAGCTCACCGGCGCACGAGCAGTACTTC. The encoded protein is CASSPAHEQYF.

The chain combines TRBV6-2 or TRBV6-3 with TRBJ2-1; tentative D call: TRBD2 (6 bases). The CDR3 consists of 16 residues. Looked up from germline, CDR1 is MNHEY and CDR2 is SVGEGT. The V and J ends lost 1 base and 0 bases respectively, with 10 bases between them. The CDR3 loop reads CASSYYSGNSYNEQFF. CDR3 in DNA: TGTGCCAGCAGTTACTATAGCGGAAACTCCTACAATGAGCAGTTCTTC.

This clonotype turned up a few times. The chain employs TRBV9 and TRBJ2-2; D remains unclear. Germline V gene sequence: CDR1 SGDLS, CDR2 YYNGEE. The CDR3 extends over 13 amino acids. V was cut by 2 bases and J by 5 bases, with 7 bases left in between. The CDR3 protein is CASSVRPTGELFF. The CDR3 coding sequence is TGTGCCAGCAGCGTTCGTCCAACCGGGGAGCTGTTTTTT.

The table lists this clonotype with a few counts. This chain connects TRBV20-1 to TRBJ2-3; 15 bases are shared with TRBD2. J was trimmed by 4 bases and V by 6 bases; bases with no gene match: 11. The CDR3 sequence is 17 residues long. Germline lookup yields CDR1 DFQATT and CDR2 SNEGSKA (reference sequence). The DNA of the CDR3 is TGCAGTGCGAGCCCCGGACTAGCGGGGGGGCGCGCAGATACGCAGTATTTT. As protein: CSASPGLAGGRADTQYF.

V usage is TRBV19 and J usage is TRBJ1-2, with a weak D call TRBD1 (6 bases). V was clipped by 5 bases and J by 7 bases, with 14 bases between them. The CDR3 is 13 residues long. The germline V gene has CDR1 LNHDA and CDR2 SQIVND (reference sequence). CDR3 sequence reads: CASSALGGLGYTF. The CDR3 DNA follows: TGTGCCAGTAGTGCCCTGGGGGGGCTTGGCTACACCTTC. The whole variable domain, remainder taken from reference TRBV19 and TRBJ1-2, is DGGITQSPKYLFRKEGQNVTLSCEQNLNHDAMYWYRQDPGQGLRLIYYSQIVNDFQKGDIAEGYSVSREKKESFPLTVTSAQKNPTAFYLCASSALGGLGYTFGSGTRLTVV.

This rearrangement joins TRBV28 to TRBJ1-2; unclear D gene. The germline CDR1 and CDR2 sequences are MDHEN and SYDVKM. Trimming cost V 6 bases and J 4 bases, with 9 bases left between them. The CDR3 runs to 12 residues. DNA of the CDR3: TGTGCCAGCAGCACAACAGTCTATGGCTACACCTTC. Translating it yields CASSTTVYGYTF.

This chain links TRBV9 with TRBJ2-7; D not resolved. The CDR3 runs to 14 residues. Per germline, CDR1 SGDLS and CDR2 YYNGEE. V was trimmed by 4 bases and J by 1 base, leaving 12 bases between them. CDR3 protein: CASSPSLTSYEQYF. DNA for the CDR3: TGTGCCAGCAGCCCCTCACTAACGTCCTACGAGCAGTACTTC.

The CDR3 protein is CSANGANQETQYF. CDR3 DNA: TGCAGTGCTAACGGAGCCAACCAAGAGACCCAGTACTTC. The chain has TRBV20-1 and TRBJ2-5; D call uncertain. The CDR3 extends over 13 amino acids. Trimming left V 4 bases short and J 0 bases short, with 9 bases between. Per germline, CDR1 DFQATT and CDR2 SNEGSKA (reference sequence).

This clonotype was detected only once. V and J are TRBV12-3 or TRBV12-4 and TRBJ2-1; the D gene is possibly TRBD2 (6 bases). Trimming stripped 6 bases from V and 12 bases from J, with 18 bases between. The CDR3 is 13 residues long. This chain's CDR3 is CASSRYEGGGQFF. The DNA of the CDR3 is TGTGCCAGCAGCAGATACGAGGGAGGTGGGCAGTTCTTC.

The chain combines TRBV7-9 with TRBJ1-1; tentatively, D is TRBD1 (5 bases). The germline CDR1 and CDR2 sequences are SEHNR and FQNEAQ (reference sequence). This CDR3 is built from 12 residues. The ends were cut back, 7 bases at V and 4 bases at J, with 10 bases in the middle. CDR3 loop: CASTSGGTEAFF. The CDR3 DNA reads TGTGCCAGCACGTCCGGGGGCACTGAAGCTTTCTTT.

The chain links TRBV19 to TRBJ2-5; the D gene is possibly TRBD1 (6 bases). Gene TRBJ2-7 matches the end of the DNA better, so the J call may be wrong. Germline V gene sequence: CDR1 LNHDA, CDR2 SQIVND (reference sequence). The CDR3 sequence is 16 residues long. CDR3 in amino acids: CASSIDTGHPLYEQYF. As DNA, the CDR3 is TGTGCCAGTAGTATTGATACGGGACACCCACTATACGAGCAGTACTTC.

The CDR3 DNA reads TGCGCCAGCGGCACCGGGACAGGGACTTCCGAGACCCAGTACTTC. Its translation: CASGTGTGTSETQYF. V gene TRBV4-1 combines with J gene TRBJ2-7; 9 positions agree with TRBD1. The last part of the DNA fits TRBJ2-5 better; the J call may be wrong. The CDR3 consists of 15 residues. The germline CDR1 and CDR2 sequences are MGHRA and YSYEKL.

There are a few counts of this clonotype. V usage is TRBV20-1 and J usage is TRBJ2-5; weak D call: TRBD2 (6 bases). V lost 5 bases, J lost 3 bases, and 25 bases lay in between. The CDR3 spans 17 residues. Germline V gene data show CDR1 as DFQATT and CDR2 as SNEGSKA (reference sequence). The CDR3 DNA follows: TGCAGTGCTCCCACCAAGATGCGTGCGGGAAGGAAAGAGACCCAGTACTTC. This codes for CSAPTKMRAGRKETQYF.

This chain connects TRBV20-1 to TRBJ1-2, with a tentative D call TRBD1 (5 bases). V lost 4 bases and J lost 8, with 17 bases in between. CDR3 size: 13 residues. The V gene's germline CDR1 is DFQATT and CDR2 SNEGSKA (reference sequence). DNA of the CDR3: TGCAGTGCTAACCCGACAGTGGGGGGAGGCTACACCTTC. Translating gives CSANPTVGGGYTF.

This clonotype was picked up a small number of times. The chain uses TRBV29-1 and TRBJ2-7, with 7 bases aligning to TRBD1. This CDR3 is 15 amino acids long. Germline loops: CDR1 SQVTM, CDR2 ANQGSEA. V dropped 4 bases and J dropped 0; count of bases not matched to a gene: 9. The CDR3 DNA reads as TGCAGCGTTGTGGAACAGGGGTTGAGCTCCTACGAGCAGTACTTC. Its translation: CSVVEQGLSSYEQYF.